Each of the 8 T cell receptor beta chains below was sequenced from the same sample in a study of CD8 T cells in ankylosing spondylitis. Study-wide results and limits: Ankylosing spondylitis blood appeared to be characterized by a TCR beta motif of several highly homologous variants.

Antigens of these TCRs are unknown. Each CDR3 protein is one row after TCRdb ran MiXCR on the 5' RACE reads. The sample lists hundreds of thousands of distinct CDR3 sequences, 10% to 15% occurring once. The sequencing input was blood, either unsorted or a sorted T cell fraction (not recorded which). These receptors originate from a male donor with ankylosing spondylitis.

CDR3 sequence: CASTNSGEGVGEQFF. DNA for the CDR3: TGTGCCAGCACAAACTCTGGGGAGGGCGTTGGGGAGCAGTTCTTC. V is TRBV12-3 or TRBV12-4 and J is TRBJ2-1; 7 bases fit TRBD2. The CDR3 length is 15 residues. The V segment lost 7 bases and the J segment 10 bases; nucleotides outside the gene matches: 16.

This clonotype was picked up many times. This chain connects TRBV29-1 to TRBJ2-7; D not certain. The CDR3 totals 13 residues. V was pared by 4 bases and J by 4 bases, with 14 bases between. The germline CDR1 and CDR2 sequences are SQVTM and ANQGSEA. The CDR3, as DNA: TGCAGCGTTGTAGGAAGGCGTGATTACGAGCAGTACTTC. Protein sequence: CSVVGRRDYEQYF.

The chain combines TRBV2 with TRBJ2-1, with 9 nucleotides matching TRBD2. This CDR3 has 13 residues. The germline V gene has CDR1 SNHLY and CDR2 FYNNEI. With V trimmed by 6 bases and J by 10 bases, 7 bases remained unmatched. CDR3 nucleotides: TGTGCCAGCAGAAATTTACTAGCGGGCGAGCAGTTCTTC. This translates into CASRNLLAGEQFF.

The rearrangement uses TRBV12-3 or TRBV12-4 and TRBJ1-4; D is possibly TRBD1 (5 bases). This CDR3 contains 14 residues. The V and J ends lost 5 bases and 8 bases respectively, with 15 bases between them. The CDR3 region has the DNA TGTGCCAGCAGTGATTCGGGCCGGGGGGAAAAACTGTTTTTT. This encodes CASSDSGRGEKLFF.

The table lists this clonotype with a few counts. V is TRBV7-2 and J is TRBJ2-7; TRBD1 agrees at 9 bases. V was clipped by 6 bases and J by 7 bases; unmatched bases: 13. Germline V gives CDR1 SGHTA, CDR2 FQGNSA. This CDR3 region has 15 residues. CDR3 bases: TGTGCCAGCAGTCCCCGGGACAGGGTTCTTGTTGAGCAGTACTTC. Its protein is CASSPRDRVLVEQYF. Looking up the rest from reference TRBV7-2 and TRBJ2-7 gives the full variable domain: GAGVSQSPSNKVTEKGKDVELRCDPISGHTALYWYRQSLGQGLEFLIYFQGNSAPDKSGLPSDRFSAERTGGSVSTLTIQRTQQEDSAVYLCASSPRDRVLVEQYFGPGTRLTVT.

This clonotype occurred a few times. The chain has TRBV4-2 and TRBJ2-7; 7 positions match TRBD1. The CDR3 runs to 16 residues. The germline V gene encodes CDR1 LGHNA and CDR2 YNFKEQ. After removal of 3 bases from V and 0 bases from J, the junction contained 8 bases not matched to a gene. CDR3 loop: CASSQSGQVTSYEQYF. CDR3 bases: TGTGCCAGCAGCCAGAGCGGACAGGTAACCTCCTACGAGCAGTACTTC.

This rearrangement joins TRBV6-5 to TRBJ1-1; no definite D call. V was pared by 5 bases and J by 8 bases, with 9 bases between. In germline, CDR1 is MNHEY, CDR2 SVGAGI. This CDR3 region has 11 residues. The CDR3 here is CASSTVAEAFF. DNA of the CDR3: TGTGCCAGCAGTACTGTTGCGGAAGCTTTCTTT.

The gene calls are TRBV20-1 and TRBJ2-1; TRBD2 matches at 7 bases. The CDR3 contains 13 residues. Germline assignment: CDR1 DFQATT and CDR2 SNEGSKA (reference sequence). With 6 bases clipped from V and 6 bases from J, the junction kept 8 bases outside the gene matches. The CDR3 loop is CSAKGLAVNEQFF. The CDR3, as DNA: TGCAGTGCAAAAGGGCTAGCGGTCAATGAGCAGTTCTTC.